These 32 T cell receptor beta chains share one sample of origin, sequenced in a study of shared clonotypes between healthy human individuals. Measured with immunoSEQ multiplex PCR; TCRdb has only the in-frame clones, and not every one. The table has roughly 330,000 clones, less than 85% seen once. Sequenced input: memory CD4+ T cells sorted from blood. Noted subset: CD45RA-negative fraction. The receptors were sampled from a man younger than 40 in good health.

In DNA, the CDR3 is TGCGCCAGCAGCTTGGACGGGCGATACGAGCAGTACTTC. It codes for CASSLDGRYEQYF. The V call is TRBV5-1, the J call TRBJ2-7; D gene unclear. The CDR3 loop spans 13 amino acids. Germline V gene data show CDR1 as SGHRS and CDR2 as YFSETQ. V lost 0 bases to trimming and J lost 4 bases, with 8 bases between them.

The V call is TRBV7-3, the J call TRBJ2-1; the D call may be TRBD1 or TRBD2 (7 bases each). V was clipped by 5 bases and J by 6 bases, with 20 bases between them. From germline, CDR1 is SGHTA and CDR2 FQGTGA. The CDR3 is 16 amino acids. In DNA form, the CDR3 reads TGTGCCAGCAGCCCCCGTGGGGGAGGGGGCGTCAATGAGCAGTTCTTC. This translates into CASSPRGGGGVNEQFF.

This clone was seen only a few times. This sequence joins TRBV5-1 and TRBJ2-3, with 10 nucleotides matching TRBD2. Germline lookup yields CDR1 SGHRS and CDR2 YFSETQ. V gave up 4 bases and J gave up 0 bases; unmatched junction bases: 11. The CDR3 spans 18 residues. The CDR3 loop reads CASSTGTSARVSTDTQYF. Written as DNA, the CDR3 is TGCGCCAGCAGCACCGGGACTAGCGCAAGAGTTAGCACAGATACGCAGTATTTT.

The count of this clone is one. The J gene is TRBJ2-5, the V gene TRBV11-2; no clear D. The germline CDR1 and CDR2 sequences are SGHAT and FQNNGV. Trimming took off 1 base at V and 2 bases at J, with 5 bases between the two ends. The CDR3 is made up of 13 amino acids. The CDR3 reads CASSLGAQETQYF. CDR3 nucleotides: TGTGCCAGCAGCTTAGGAGCGCAAGAGACCCAGTACTTC. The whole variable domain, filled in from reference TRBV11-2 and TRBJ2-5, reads EAGVAQSPRYKIIEKRQSVAFWCNPISGHATLYWYQQILGQGPKLLIQFQNNGVVDDSQLPKDRFSAERLKGVDSTLKIQPAKLEDSAVYLCASSLGAQETQYFGPGTRLLVL.

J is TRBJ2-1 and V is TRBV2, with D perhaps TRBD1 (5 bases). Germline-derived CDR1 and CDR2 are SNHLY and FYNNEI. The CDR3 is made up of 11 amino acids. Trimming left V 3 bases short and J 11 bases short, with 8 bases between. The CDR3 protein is CASSETVQQFF. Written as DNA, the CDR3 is TGTGCCAGCAGTGAGACAGTACAGCAGTTCTTC.

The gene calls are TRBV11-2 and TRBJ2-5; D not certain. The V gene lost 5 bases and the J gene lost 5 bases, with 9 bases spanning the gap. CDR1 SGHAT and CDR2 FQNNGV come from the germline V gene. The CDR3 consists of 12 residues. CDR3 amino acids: CASSPVLETQYF. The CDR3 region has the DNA TGTGCCAGCAGCCCCGTCTTGGAGACCCAGTACTTC.

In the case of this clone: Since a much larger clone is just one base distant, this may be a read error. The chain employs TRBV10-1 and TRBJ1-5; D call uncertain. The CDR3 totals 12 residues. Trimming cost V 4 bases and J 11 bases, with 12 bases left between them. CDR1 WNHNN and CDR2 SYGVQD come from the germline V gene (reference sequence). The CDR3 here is CASSAPGQSQHF. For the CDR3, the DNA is TGCGCCAGCAGTGCCCCGGGCCAGTCCCAGCATTTT.

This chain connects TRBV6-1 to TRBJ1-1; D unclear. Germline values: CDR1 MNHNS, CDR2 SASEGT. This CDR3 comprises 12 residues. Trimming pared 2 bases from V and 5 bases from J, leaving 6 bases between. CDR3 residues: CASSELWTEAFF. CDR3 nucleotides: TGTGCCAGCAGTGAATTGTGGACTGAAGCTTTCTTT.

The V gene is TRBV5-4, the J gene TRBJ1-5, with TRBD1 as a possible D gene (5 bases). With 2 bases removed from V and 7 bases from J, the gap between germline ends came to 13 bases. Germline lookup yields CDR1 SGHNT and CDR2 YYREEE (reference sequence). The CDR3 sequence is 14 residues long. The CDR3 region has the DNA TGTGCCAGCAGCTTCGGGGGAGATGGGCAGCCCCAGCATTTT. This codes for CASSFGGDGQPQHF.

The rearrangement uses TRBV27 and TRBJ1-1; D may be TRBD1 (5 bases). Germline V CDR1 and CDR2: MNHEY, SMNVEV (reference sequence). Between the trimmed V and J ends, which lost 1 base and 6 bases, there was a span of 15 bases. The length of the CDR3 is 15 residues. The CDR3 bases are TGTGCCAGCAGTTTATACCTCTCGGGGGTCGCTGAAGCTTTCTTT. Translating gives CASSLYLSGVAEAFF.

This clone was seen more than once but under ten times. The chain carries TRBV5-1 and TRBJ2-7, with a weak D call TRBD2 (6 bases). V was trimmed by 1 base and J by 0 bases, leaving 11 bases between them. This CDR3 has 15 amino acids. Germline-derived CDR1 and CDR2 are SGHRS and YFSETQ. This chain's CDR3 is CASSLSLASSYEQYF. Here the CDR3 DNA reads TGCGCCAGCAGCTTGAGTCTAGCGAGCTCCTACGAGCAGTACTTC.

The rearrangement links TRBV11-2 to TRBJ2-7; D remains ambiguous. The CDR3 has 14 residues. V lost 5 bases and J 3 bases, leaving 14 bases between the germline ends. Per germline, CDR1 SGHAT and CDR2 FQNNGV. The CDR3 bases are TGTGCCAGCAGCAGACGCCTCGCTTTCTACGAGCAGTACTTC. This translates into CASSRRLAFYEQYF.

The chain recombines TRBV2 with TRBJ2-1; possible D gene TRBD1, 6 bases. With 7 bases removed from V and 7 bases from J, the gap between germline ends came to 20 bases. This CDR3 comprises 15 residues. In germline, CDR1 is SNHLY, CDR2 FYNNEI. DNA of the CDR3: TGTGCCAGCACCATTCAAACAGGGATGGGTAATGAGCAGTTCTTC. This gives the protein CASTIQTGMGNEQFF.

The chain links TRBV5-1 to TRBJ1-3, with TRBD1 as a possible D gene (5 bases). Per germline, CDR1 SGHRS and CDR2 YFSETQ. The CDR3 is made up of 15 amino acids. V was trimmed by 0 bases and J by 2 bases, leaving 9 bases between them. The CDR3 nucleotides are TGCGCCAGCAGCTTGGCGGGAGGGGCTGGAAACACCATATATTTT. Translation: CASSLAGGAGNTIYF.

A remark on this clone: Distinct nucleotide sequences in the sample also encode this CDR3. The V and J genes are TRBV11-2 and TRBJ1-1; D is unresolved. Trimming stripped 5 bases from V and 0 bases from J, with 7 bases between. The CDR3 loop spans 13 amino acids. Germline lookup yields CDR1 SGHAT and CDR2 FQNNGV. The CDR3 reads CASSPTVNTEAFF. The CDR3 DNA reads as TGTGCCAGCAGCCCAACAGTGAACACTGAAGCTTTCTTT.

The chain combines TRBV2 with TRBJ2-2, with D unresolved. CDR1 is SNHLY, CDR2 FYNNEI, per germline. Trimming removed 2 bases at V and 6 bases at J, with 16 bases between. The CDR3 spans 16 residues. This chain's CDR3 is CASSEFRSWDAGELFF. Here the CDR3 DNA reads TGTGCCAGCAGTGAATTTCGAAGCTGGGATGCCGGGGAGCTGTTTTTT. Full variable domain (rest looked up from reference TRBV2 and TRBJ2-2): EPEVTQTPSHQVTQMGQEVILRCVPISNHLYFYWYRQILGQKVEFLVSFYNNEISEKSEIFDDQFSVERPDGSNFTLKIRSTKLEDSAMYFCASSEFRSWDAGELFFGEGSRLTVL.

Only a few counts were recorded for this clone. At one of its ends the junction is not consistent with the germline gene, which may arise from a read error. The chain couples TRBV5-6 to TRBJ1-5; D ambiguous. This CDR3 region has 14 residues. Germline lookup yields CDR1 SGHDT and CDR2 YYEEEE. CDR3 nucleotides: TGTGCCAGCAGTTTGGGTCTTCTCGGGCAGCCCCAGCATTTT. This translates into CASSLGLLGQPQHF.

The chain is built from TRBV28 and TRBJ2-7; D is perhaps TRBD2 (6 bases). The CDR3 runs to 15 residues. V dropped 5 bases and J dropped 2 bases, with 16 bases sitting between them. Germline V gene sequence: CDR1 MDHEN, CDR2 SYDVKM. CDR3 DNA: TGTGCCAGCAGTCGAAGTGGGGGGTGGACCTACGAGCAGTACTTC. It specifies CASSRSGGWTYEQYF.

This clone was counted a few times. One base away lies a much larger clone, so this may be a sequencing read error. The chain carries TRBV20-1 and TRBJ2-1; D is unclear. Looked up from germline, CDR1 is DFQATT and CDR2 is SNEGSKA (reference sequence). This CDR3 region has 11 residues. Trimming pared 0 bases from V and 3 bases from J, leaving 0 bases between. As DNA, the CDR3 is TGCAGTGCTAGAGACTACAATGAGCAGTTCTTC. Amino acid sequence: CSARDYNEQFF.

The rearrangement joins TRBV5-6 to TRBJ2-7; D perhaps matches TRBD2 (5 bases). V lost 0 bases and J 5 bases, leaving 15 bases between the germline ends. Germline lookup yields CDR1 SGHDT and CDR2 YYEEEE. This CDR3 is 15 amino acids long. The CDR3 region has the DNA TGTGCCAGCAGCTTGGGAGTAGCGAGGTTGGACGAGCAGTACTTC. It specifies CASSLGVARLDEQYF. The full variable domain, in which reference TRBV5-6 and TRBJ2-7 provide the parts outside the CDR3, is DAGVTQSPTHLIKTRGQQVTLRCSPKSGHDTVSWYQQALGQGPQFIFQYYEEEERQRGNFPDRFSGHQFPNYSSELNVNALLLGDSALYLCASSLGVARLDEQYFGPGTRLTVT.

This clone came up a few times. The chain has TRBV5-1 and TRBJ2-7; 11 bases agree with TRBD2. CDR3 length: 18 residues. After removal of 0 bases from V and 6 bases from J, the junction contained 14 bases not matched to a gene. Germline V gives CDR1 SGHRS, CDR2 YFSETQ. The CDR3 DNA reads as TGCGCCAGCAGCTTGGTCGGTAGCGGGAGGGCCCTTATCGGCGAGCAGTACTTC. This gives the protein CASSLVGSGRALIGEQYF.

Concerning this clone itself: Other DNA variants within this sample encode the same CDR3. Here the CDR3 reads CASMTSGRGSYEQYF. In DNA form, the CDR3 reads TGTGCCAGCATGACTAGCGGGAGGGGGTCCTACGAGCAGTACTTC. This chain uses TRBV6-5 with TRBJ2-7, with TRBD2 matching over 14 bases. The CDR3 runs to 15 residues. Germline lookup yields CDR1 MNHEY and CDR2 SVGAGI. Trimming took 7 bases from V and 1 from J; bases not matched to a gene: 3.

This chain's CDR3 is CASSLRLGLSYEQYF. The CDR3 DNA reads TGTGCCAGCAGCTTACGATTGGGGCTCTCCTACGAGCAGTACTTC. The chain combines TRBV11-2 with TRBJ2-7, with D tentatively TRBD1 (5 bases). The CDR3 runs to 15 residues. From germline, CDR1 is SGHAT and CDR2 FQNNGV. The V gene lost 2 bases and the J gene lost 0 bases, with 11 bases spanning the gap.

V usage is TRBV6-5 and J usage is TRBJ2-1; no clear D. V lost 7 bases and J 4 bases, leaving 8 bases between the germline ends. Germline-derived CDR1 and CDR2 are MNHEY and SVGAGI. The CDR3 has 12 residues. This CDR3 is CASTDPYNEQFF. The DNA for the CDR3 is TGTGCCAGCACTGATCCGTACAATGAGCAGTTCTTC.

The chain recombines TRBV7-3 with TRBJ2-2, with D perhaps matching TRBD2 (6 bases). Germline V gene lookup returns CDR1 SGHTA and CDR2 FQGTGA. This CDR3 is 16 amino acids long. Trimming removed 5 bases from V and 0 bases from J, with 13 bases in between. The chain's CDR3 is CASSPKVAANTGELFF. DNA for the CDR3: TGTGCCAGCAGCCCGAAGGTAGCGGCGAACACCGGGGAGCTGTTTTTT.

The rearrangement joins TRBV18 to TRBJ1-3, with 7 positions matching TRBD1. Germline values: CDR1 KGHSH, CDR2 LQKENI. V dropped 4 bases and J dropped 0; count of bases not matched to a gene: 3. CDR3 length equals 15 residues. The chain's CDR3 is CASSHGTASGNTIYF. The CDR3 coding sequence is TGTGCCAGCTCACACGGGACAGCCTCTGGAAACACCATATATTTT.

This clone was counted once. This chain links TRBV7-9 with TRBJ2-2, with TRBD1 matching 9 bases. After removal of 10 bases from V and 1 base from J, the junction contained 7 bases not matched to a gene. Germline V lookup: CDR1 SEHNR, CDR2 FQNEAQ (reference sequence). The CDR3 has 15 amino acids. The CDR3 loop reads CANTGGAGNTGELFF. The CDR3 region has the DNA TGTGCCAACACAGGGGGCGCGGGGAACACCGGGGAGCTGTTTTTT.

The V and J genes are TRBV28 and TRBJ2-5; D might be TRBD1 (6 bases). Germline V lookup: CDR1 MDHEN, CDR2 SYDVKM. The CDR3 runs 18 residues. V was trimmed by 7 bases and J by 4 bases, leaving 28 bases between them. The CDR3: CASKSMVQEGVGRETQYF. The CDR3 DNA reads TGTGCCAGCAAGTCCATGGTTCAAGAGGGGGTGGGTCGAGAGACCCAGTACTTC.

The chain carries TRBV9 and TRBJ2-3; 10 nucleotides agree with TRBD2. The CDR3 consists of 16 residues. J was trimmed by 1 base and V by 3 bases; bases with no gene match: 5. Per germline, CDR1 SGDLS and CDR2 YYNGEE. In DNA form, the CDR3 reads TGTGCCAGCAGCGCTCCTAGCGGGAGTGGCACAGATACGCAGTATTTT. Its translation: CASSAPSGSGTDTQYF.

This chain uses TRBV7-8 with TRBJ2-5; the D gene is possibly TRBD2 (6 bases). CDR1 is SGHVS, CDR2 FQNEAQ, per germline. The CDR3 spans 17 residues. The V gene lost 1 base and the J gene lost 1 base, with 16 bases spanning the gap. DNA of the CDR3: TGTGCCAGCAGCTTAGGTCTGACTAGGATCTCCCAAGAGACCCAGTACTTC. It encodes CASSLGLTRISQETQYF.

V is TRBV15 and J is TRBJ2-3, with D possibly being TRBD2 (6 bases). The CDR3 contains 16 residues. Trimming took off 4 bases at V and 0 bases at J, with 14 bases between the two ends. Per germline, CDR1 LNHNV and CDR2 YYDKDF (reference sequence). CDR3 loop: CATSTMYSGSTDTQYF. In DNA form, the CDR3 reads TGTGCCACCAGCACAATGTATAGCGGTAGCACAGATACGCAGTATTTT.

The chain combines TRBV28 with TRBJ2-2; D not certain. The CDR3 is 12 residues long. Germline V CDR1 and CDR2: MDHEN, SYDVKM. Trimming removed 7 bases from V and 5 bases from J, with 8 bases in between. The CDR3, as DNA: TGTGCCAGCACCCTCAGGACCGGGGAGCTGTTTTTT. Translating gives CASTLRTGELFF.